This record looks at one TCR beta chain sequence and its context. Its antigen is unknown. The record originates from a study of cytomegalovirus exposure and HLA in healthy donors. Overall study results and limits: Researchers counted around 180 TCR beta chains as cytomegalovirus-associated. In presence/absence analyses, roughly uniform sequencing depth across donors was assumed.

Germline CDR1 reads MNHNS; CDR2 reads SASEGT. The V gene end was trimmed by 3 bases and the J gene end by 4 bases; junction bases not matched to a gene: 7. The length of the CDR3 is 17 residues. A multiplex PCR was run with 60 Vbeta primers and 13 Jbeta primers. In the original workflow: As a later analysis found, there were roughly 80 million unique TCR beta chains, of which some 9.9 million were shared. Assay: immunoSEQ multiplex PCR; the TCRdb copy retains only in-frame clones and omits some. The V and J calls and clone size come from that table; D and trimming were worked out from the DNA. Among approximately 130,000 clones listed, about 80% were seen once.

The V and J genes are TRBV6-1 and TRBJ2-5, with TRBD2 identical over 14 bases. Input material: PBMCs. The sequence was collected from a boy between 2 and 10 years old in good health and CMV-seronegative. The CDR3 spells CASSDGTSGSVRETQYF. For the CDR3, the DNA is TGTGCCAGCAGTGACGGGACTAGCGGGAGCGTCCGAGAGACCCAGTACTTC.